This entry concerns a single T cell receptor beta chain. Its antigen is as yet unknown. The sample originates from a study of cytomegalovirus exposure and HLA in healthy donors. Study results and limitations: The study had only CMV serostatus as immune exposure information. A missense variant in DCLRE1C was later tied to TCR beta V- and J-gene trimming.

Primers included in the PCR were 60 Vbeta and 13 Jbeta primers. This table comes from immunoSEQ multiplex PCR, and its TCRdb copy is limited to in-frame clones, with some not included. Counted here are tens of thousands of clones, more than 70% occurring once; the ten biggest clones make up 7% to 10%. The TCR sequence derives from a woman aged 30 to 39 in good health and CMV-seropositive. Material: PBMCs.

As DNA, the CDR3 is TGTGCCAGCAGCAAGAGACAGGACAACTATGGCTACACCTTC. Protein sequence: CASSKRQDNYGYTF. The rearrangement links TRBV6-1 to TRBJ1-2; TRBD1 is a possible D gene (6 bases). Between the trimmed V and J ends, which lost 6 bases and 2 bases, there was a span of 13 bases. Per the germline V gene, CDR1 is MNHNS and CDR2 is SASEGT. The CDR3 is made up of 14 amino acids.